This T cell receptor beta chain emerged from a study of blood T cells in healthy people across ages. This clonotype has more than one count but fewer than ten. Its antigen is unidentified. With a J-beta primer mix and a sample-barcoded 5' primer, a second PCR ran 7 to 11 cycles. Using its own MiXCR run on the 5' RACE reads, TCRdb lists one record per CDR3 protein. The sample has about 970,000 distinct CDR3 sequences; approximately 50% are singletons. Caucasian, healthy and from Russia, the donors were aged between roughly 6 and 95. Total RNA was isolated from each sample in quantities of at least 6 micrograms. Regarding the study as a whole: Naive CD4+ cell counts and diversity both ran higher in long-lived than in aged donors.

The sample taken for sequencing was blood. The receptor was isolated from a woman aged 60-75 years in good health.

The CDR3 protein is CASSLTSGGANEQFF. CDR3 nucleotides: TGTGCCAGCAGTTTGACTAGCGGAGGGGCCAATGAGCAGTTCTTC. The chain is built from TRBV27 and TRBJ2-1; 9 nucleotides line up with TRBD2. CDR1 and CDR2 from the germline V gene are MNHEY and SMNVEV (reference sequence). The CDR3 has 15 residues. Trimming took 3 bases from V and 6 from J; bases not matched to a gene: 6.